This T cell receptor beta chain was recorded in a study of T cell responses to AZD1222 COVID-19 vaccine. Study background: Second-dose groups at about 4 or about 12 weeks were pooled.

This CDR3 contains 12 residues. The V gene lost 2 bases and the J gene lost 8 bases, with 10 bases spanning the gap. The germline gives CDR1 SGDLS, CDR2 YYNGEE. Study-wide results and limits: Regions left unmutated in variants are reportedly the target of nearly half of spike-specific TCRs. Baseline seropositivity characterized only 5 or 6 AZD1222 recipients. Clonal diversity may have been underestimated, and the donors were mostly white British, with more females than males.

Note on this clone: Its antigen is unidentified.

Data came from immunoSEQ multiplex PCR; TCRdb stores just in-frame clones and leaves some out. Here the sample spans about 160,000 clones, 91% being singletons. The source of this sequence is an adult in good health. This chain joins TRBV9 and TRBJ1-2; TRBD1 is a possible D gene (5 bases). The starting material was peripheral blood, obtained on day 0 of AZD1222 vaccination. The CDR3 bases are TGTGCCAGCAGCGTGGGGCCCGGCGGCTACACCTTC. It specifies CASSVGPGGYTF.